This TCR beta chain was obtained from a study of blood T cell repertoires in COVID-19. Across the whole study: Collection of acute and convalescent COVID-19 samples took place in the United States, Italy and Spain. PBMCs, B-cell-depleted T cells, or T cells were the source of the cDNA or gDNA that made up the material.

Assay used: immunoSEQ multiplex PCR; TCRdb lists only in-frame clones, some missing. The sample records 75,000 to 85,000 clones, 88% being singletons. This clone was seen only a few times. Sequencing was done on a sample of peripheral blood. The sequence came from a man aged 45-65 years with active COVID-19.

Here the CDR3 DNA reads TGTGCCAGCAGCGTGGATTCTTTAGCGGGGGTAGGAGATACGCAGTATTTT. Its protein is CASSVDSLAGVGDTQYF. The genes are TRBV9 and TRBJ2-3; 9 nucleotides line up with TRBD2. Germline CDR1 reads SGDLS; CDR2 reads YYNGEE. Trimming at V came to 2 bases and at J to 5 bases, leaving 12 bases not matched to a gene. CDR3 length: 17 amino acids.